This T cell receptor beta chain is from a study of CD8 T cells in ankylosing spondylitis. To note about this clonotype: Its specificity is not known.

Generation of TCR beta libraries employed quantitative 5'-RACE incorporating molecular barcodes. Each CDR3 protein is one row after TCRdb ran MiXCR on the 5' RACE reads. The sample consists of just over 150,000 distinct CDR3 sequences, around 16% of them appearing once. CDR1 MNHEY and CDR2 SVGAGI come from the germline V gene. Deletions cut 6 bases from V and 5 bases from J, with 11 bases between. CDR3 length equals 13 residues. The study's findings and limits: Both synovial fluid and blood in reactive arthritis had previously been reported to carry some motif variants. Matched synovial fluid from ankylosing spondylitis patients was reported to be enriched for disease-linked clones. One TCR beta motif, made up of under ten highly homologous variants, appeared characteristic of ankylosing spondylitis blood.

Sequencing was carried out using blood, either unsorted or a sorted T cell fraction (not recorded which). The chain employs TRBV6-5 and TRBJ1-5; D uncertain. This receptor was obtained from a male donor with ankylosing spondylitis or in good health (not recorded which). DNA of the CDR3: TGTGCCAGCAGCGCGGTGGGGTATCAGCCCCAGCATTTT. Translating it yields CASSAVGYQPQHF.